This T cell receptor (beta chain) was identified during a study of blood T cell dynamics during melanoma immunotherapy. Findings of the study overall: The most clonal sorted CD8+ subset, immune-effector cells, was closest to cell-free DNA CDR3 sequences. The study could not tell melanoma-specific clones from general immune activation.

The germline CDR1 and CDR2 sequences are MGHRA and YSYEKL. This CDR3 has 14 residues. The V gene lost 2 bases and the J gene lost 0 bases, with 7 bases spanning the gap. On this clone itself: What it recognizes is unknown.

The time point here: pre-treatment baseline. At 12 weeks after first infusion, RECIST 1.1 defined response for most patients. All DNA from each sorted CD8+ subset was loaded. Clones were read by immunoSEQ multiplex PCR, and TCRdb kept only the in-frame ones, dropping some. The table includes 13,000 or so clones, about 90% detected once. Sequenced here: effector memory CD8+ T cells from blood, sampled from a patient treated with checkpoint blockade. The chain couples TRBV4-1 to TRBJ1-1; D is unresolved. The TCR originated in a human donor with melanoma. CDR3 sequence: CASSQFWLNTEAFF. CDR3 sequence (DNA): TGCGCCAGCAGCCAATTTTGGTTGAACACTGAAGCTTTCTTT.